The rows below give T cell receptor beta chains drawn from one sample of a study of T cell repertoires in cytomegalovirus infection. TCRdb re-called the reads through MiXCR, storing one row per CDR3 protein. The sample contains about 920,000 distinct CDR3 sequences, more than 25% of which appear only once. What these receptors recognize is not known. Here the sequenced sample was cultured CD8+ T cells from PBMCs, taken from culture after CMV antigen stimulation. These receptors were obtained from a human donor in good health (CMV status not recorded). Some clones in this sample may be carry-over from other donors' samples. CDR3s include the opening cysteine and the closing phenylalanine or tryptophan. Each record gives: J gene, clone size, D gene, V gene, CDR3 DNA, CDR3 protein. The D gene is left open where the match is weak. Part of the rows lack a size; the others show once, few, many or a class for expanded clones.

TRBJ2-1 NA NA TRBV6-2/TRBV6-3 TGTGCCAGCAGTTACCGGACTCATACGAGCTCCTACAATGAGCAGTTCTTC CASSYRTHTSSYNEQFF
TRBJ1-6 few NA TRBV12-3/TRBV12-4 TGTGCCAGCAGTTCCGGGTCACATCCTCCCCACTTT CASSSGSHPPHF
TRBJ1-2 NA TRBD1 TRBV12-3/TRBV12-4 TGTGCCAGCAGTTTGCGGCGGGACAGCTTTGACTATGGCTACACCTTC CASSLRRDSFDYGYTF
TRBJ1-5 few TRBD1 TRBV6-1 TGTGCCAGCAGTGTCCGGGACAGGGTAGAGCCCCAGCATTTT CASSVRDRVEPQHF
TRBJ2-7 NA NA TRBV10-3 TGTGCCATCAGTGAGCCCGGGGTCTACGAGCAGTACTTC CAISEPGVYEQYF
TRBJ2-2 few TRBD2 TRBV4-3 TGCGCCAGCAGCCCCGGGACTAGCGGGGGCCCGAACACCGGGGAGCTGTTTTTT CASSPGTSGGPNTGELFF
TRBJ1-5 NA TRBD1 TRBV19 TGTGCCAGTATTTACAGGGGGGGTAGCAATCAGCCCCAGCATTTT CASIYRGGSNQPQHF
TRBJ2-1 NA TRBD1 TRBV10-3 TGTGCCATCAGTTATTCCGGGACAGGGTATGTCAATGAGCAGTTCTTC CAISYSGTGYVNEQFF
TRBJ1-1 NA TRBD1 TRBV19 TGTGTCAGTAAATCTATCCAGGGGGGGTCGACTGAAGCTTTCTTT CVSKSIQGGSTEAFF
TRBJ2-1 few NA TRBV5-6 TGTGCCAGCAGCCCTAGCCCCCGGCGGGATGAGCAGTTCTTC CASSPSPRRDEQFF
TRBJ2-6 few NA TRBV5-6 TGTGCCAGCACCGCCCCGAGGGCTGGGGCCAACGTCCTGACTTTC CASTAPRAGANVLTF
TRBJ2-2 NA NA TRBV11-3 TGTGCCAGCAGCTCCTACCCGGTACAGGCGAACACCGGGGAGCTGTTTTTT CASSSYPVQANTGELFF
TRBJ2-3 few TRBD2 TRBV4-1 TGCGCCAGCAGCCAAGGACTAGCGCCACGCACAGATACGCAGTATTTT CASSQGLAPRTDTQYF
TRBJ2-1 NA NA TRBV12-3/TRBV12-4 TGTGCCAGCAGTTTATTCGGCCCCTTCGGCTCCTACAATGAGCAGTTCTTC CASSLFGPFGSYNEQFF
TRBJ1-6 NA NA TRBV6-6 TGTGCCAGCAGTTACAGCCAGCCCTTTGGTTCACCCCTCCACTTT CASSYSQPFGSPLHF
TRBJ2-7 NA TRBD1 TRBV6-1 TGTGCCGGATCCGGACAGGGAACCTACGAGCAGTACTTC CAGSGQGTYEQYF
TRBJ2-3 few TRBD2 TRBV27 TGTGCCAGCAGTCCCCAGACTAGCGGCACAGATACGCAGTATTTT CASSPQTSGTDTQYF
TRBJ1-5 few TRBD1 TRBV5-6 TGTGCCAGCAGCGTATCCGGGACAGGGGTGTATAGCAATCAGCCCCAGCATTTT CASSVSGTGVYSNQPQHF
TRBJ2-7 NA TRBD1 TRBV6-8 TGTGCCAGCAGTTACTCTCCAGGACAGGACAGCTCCTACGAGCAGTACTTC CASSYSPGQDSSYEQYF
TRBJ2-3 once NA TRBV18 TGTGCCAGCTCACCACCTAACTCCGTGGGAAGCACAGATACGCAGTATTTT CASSPPNSVGSTDTQYF
TRBJ2-1 NA TRBD2 TRBV7-6 TGTGCCAGCAGCCCCAGGACTAGCGGGGGGAAACTCAATGAGCAGTTCTTC CASSPRTSGGKLNEQFF
TRBJ2-1 many NA TRBV12-3/TRBV12-4 TGTGCCAGCAGTCCCTATAGAGGGGCCACCTTGGATGAGCAGTTCTTC CASSPYRGATLDEQFF
TRBJ2-1 many NA TRBV11-2 TGTGCCAGCAGCTTAGATCGAGTCAACAATGAGCAGTTCTTC CASSLDRVNNEQFF
TRBJ2-2 NA NA TRBV27 TGTGCCAGCATGCAGGGGTACACCGGGGAGCTGTTTTTT CASMQGYTGELFF
TRBJ2-2 many NA TRBV6-1 TGTGCCAGCAGTGAAGTTGGGGGCGGGGAGCTGTTTTTT CASSEVGGGELFF
TRBJ2-7 NA NA TRBV9 TGTGCCAGCAGCGTAGAAGCAGGGGCCCCCTACGAGCAGTACTTC CASSVEAGAPYEQYF
TRBJ2-7 NA TRBD2 TRBV27 TGTGCCAGCAGTTTATGGACTAGCGGGGTCTACGAGCAGTACTTC CASSLWTSGVYEQYF
TRBJ2-1 NA NA TRBV12-3/TRBV12-4 TGTGTCAGCAGTCAGACTAGAAATGAGCAGTTCTTC CVSSQTRNEQFF
TRBJ2-1 many NA TRBV2 TGTGCCAGCAGCGGTACCTACAATGAGCAGTTCTTC CASSGTYNEQFF
TRBJ2-2 few NA TRBV28 TGTGCCAGCGAGGCAGGGAGTGGGAACGAGGTCACCGGGGAGCTGTTTTTT CASEAGSGNEVTGELFF
TRBJ1-1 few NA TRBV7-6 TGTGCCAGCAGCCCGTCGTGGAGGCTGAACACTGAAGCTTTCTTT CASSPSWRLNTEAFF
TRBJ2-5 once NA TRBV3-1 TGTGCCAGCAGCCAAGCCGGGGAAGGACGAGAGACCCAGTACTTC CASSQAGEGRETQYF
TRBJ1-4 few NA TRBV7-6 TGTGCCAGCAGCCCCAGCCTGGGCGAAAAACTGTTTTTT CASSPSLGEKLFF
TRBJ2-5 NA TRBD2 TRBV20-1 TGCAGTGCCCGGAGACCCACTGAATCTAGCGGCCATCTGGAGACCCAGTACTTC CSARRPTESSGHLETQYF
TRBJ2-2 few TRBD2 TRBV6-5 TGTGCCAGCAGTTACCTCGGACTAGCGGGGGGGCCCGGGGAGCTGTTTTTT CASSYLGLAGGPGELFF
TRBJ2-5 few TRBD2 TRBV27 TGTGCCAGCAGATTAACACTAGCGGGTTTGTACCAAGAGACCCAGTACTTC CASRLTLAGLYQETQYF
TRBJ2-1 few TRBD1 TRBV28 TGTGCCAGCAGTTTCAGGGGGAGCGCTAGGAACAATGAGCAGTTCTTC CASSFRGSARNNEQFF
TRBJ2-1 few TRBD1 TRBV6-2/TRBV6-3 TGTGCCAGCAGCGGCCGGGACAGGGCGTACAATGAGCAGTTCTTC CASSGRDRAYNEQFF
TRBJ2-4 NA NA TRBV5-4 TGTGCCACCGGAGGCGGAGTCTCAGCCAAAAACATTCAGTACTTC CATGGGVSAKNIQYF
TRBJ2-3 NA NA TRBV7-8 TGTGCCAGCAGCTTAGCGGGGGACAGGGAGGCGGGGGGGAGGCGCACAGATACGAAGTATTTT CASSLAGDREAGGRRTDTKYF
TRBJ2-7 NA NA TRBV4-2 TGTGCCAGCAGCCAAGGAGTAGTAGGGACACCGAGGAGGGAGCAGTACTTC CASSQGVVGTPRREQYF
TRBJ2-1 many NA TRBV9 TGTGCCAGCAGCGTTGGGGCCTACAATGAGCAGTTCTTC CASSVGAYNEQFF
TRBJ2-2 NA NA TRBV2 TGTGCCAGCAGTGGGGATCCCGGGGAGCTGTTTTTT CASSGDPGELFF
TRBJ2-5 many NA TRBV7-9 TGTGCCAGCATGGCCACTACCGGGGCTAAAGAGACCCAGTACTTC CASMATTGAKETQYF
TRBJ1-2 NA TRBD1 TRBV5-6 TGTGCCAGCAGCCCGGCCGGGACAGGGGACTATGGCTACACCTTC CASSPAGTGDYGYTF
TRBJ1-2 few TRBD1 TRBV5-1 TGCGCCAGCAGCTTGACCGGACAGGACACATATGGCTACACCTTC CASSLTGQDTYGYTF
TRBJ1-2 NA NA TRBV4-3 TGCGCCAGCAGCCAAGATGGACTAATCTACTTC CASSQDGLIYF
TRBJ2-6 NA TRBD1 TRBV6-2/TRBV6-3 TGTGCCAGCAACTCCCGACAGGGGACTGGGGCCAACGTCCTGACTTTC CASNSRQGTGANVLTF
TRBJ1-5 NA TRBD1 TRBV27 TGTGCCAGCAGTCCGGACAGGGCAGGGCAGCCCCAGCATTTT CASSPDRAGQPQHF
TRBJ1-1 NA NA TRBV27 TGTGCCAGCAGTGACCAGGGAGGAATCGCTGAAGCTTTCTTT CASSDQGGIAEAFF
TRBJ1-1 NA NA TRBV29-1 TGCACATCCACCCGGGACAACACTGAAGCTTTCTTT CTSTRDNTEAFF
TRBJ2-2 NA NA TRBV4-3 TGCGCCAGCAGCAACGTCGCGTGGGGGGAGCTGTTTTTT CASSNVAWGELFF
TRBJ2-1 few NA TRBV19 TGTGCCAGTAGTAGGACGGAGACGAATGAGCAGTTCTTC CASSRTETNEQFF
TRBJ1-1 many NA TRBV7-9 TGTGCCAGCAGCCCCCGATCCCCGGCGGGGACTGAAGCTTTCTTT CASSPRSPAGTEAFF
TRBJ1-1 NA TRBD1 TRBV7-9 TGTGCCAGCAGCTCTCGGGACAGGGTATTTACTGAAGCTTTCTTT CASSSRDRVFTEAFF
TRBJ2-4 NA NA TRBV4-1 TGCGCCAGCAGCCAAGTTGAACAGGACATTCAGTACTTC CASSQVEQDIQYF
TRBJ2-5 few TRBD1 TRBV28 TGTGCCAGCAGTTCAGGAATCCCACAGGGGTTGGAGACCCAGTACTTC CASSSGIPQGLETQYF